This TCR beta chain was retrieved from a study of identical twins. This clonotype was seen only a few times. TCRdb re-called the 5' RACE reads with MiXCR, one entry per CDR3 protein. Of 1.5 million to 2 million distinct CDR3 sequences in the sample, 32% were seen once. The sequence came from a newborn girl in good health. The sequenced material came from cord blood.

This CDR3 reads CASGTRPPGNEQFF. CDR3 DNA sequence: TGTGCCAGCGGAACCCGACCCCCAGGGAATGAGCAGTTCTTC. The J gene is TRBJ2-1, the V gene TRBV6-2 or TRBV6-3; D possibly corresponds to TRBD1 (5 bases). Trimming took off 8 bases at V and 7 bases at J, with 18 bases between the two ends. Germline lookup yields CDR1 MNHEY and CDR2 SVGEGT. The CDR3 consists of 14 residues.